This passage covers 5 T cell receptor beta chains from one sample sequenced in a study of cytomegalovirus exposure and HLA in healthy donors. Vbeta (60) and Jbeta (13) primers were used in the PCR. Profiled with immunoSEQ multiplex PCR; TCRdb holds only in-frame clones, not every one. The sample contains 170,000 or so clones, 70% to 80% of which appear only once. Sequenced material: PBMCs. The receptors derive from a woman under 40 in good health and CMV-seropositive.

This clone has a handful of counts. The chain carries TRBV6-1 and TRBJ1-5, with D tentatively TRBD1 (6 bases). CDR1 and CDR2 from the germline V gene are MNHNS and SASEGT. The CDR3 covers 18 residues. Between the trimmed V and J ends, which lost 4 bases and 2 bases, there was a span of 21 bases. This CDR3 reads CASSGYSQWGLGNQPQHF. The CDR3 DNA follows: TGTGCCAGCAGTGGTTATTCCCAGTGGGGGCTAGGCAATCAGCCCCAGCATTTT.

With regard to this clone: Other DNA sequences in the same sample also yield this CDR3. The rearrangement links TRBV19 to TRBJ1-5; D may be TRBD1 (5 bases). The CDR3 loop spans 13 amino acids. Germline V gene lookup returns CDR1 LNHDA and CDR2 SQIVND (reference sequence). The ends were cut back, 6 bases at V and 3 bases at J, with 9 bases in the middle. The CDR3 bases are TGTGCCAGTAGCCAGGGTAACAATCAGCCCCAGCATTTT. The encoded protein is CASSQGNNQPQHF.

V and J are TRBV21-1 and TRBJ1-5; the DNA was not compared with TRBD1, the D call given in the table. TRBV21-1 represents a pseudogene. CDR3 length: 17 amino acids. CDR3 loop: CASSKGDRGESNQPQHF. The CDR3, as DNA: TGTGCCAGCAGCAAAGGTGACAGGGGCGAAAGCAATCAGCCCCAGCATTTT.

The J gene is TRBJ2-7, the V gene TRBV2, with 9 bases lining up with TRBD2. J gave up 5 bases and V 7 bases, and 15 bases lay outside the gene matches. Germline CDR1 is SNHLY and CDR2 is FYNNEI. There are 16 residues in the CDR3. The CDR3 DNA is TGTGCCAGCACCCCCTCGGGGGGGGCGGGAGGGAACGAGCAGTACTTC. It translates to CASTPSGGAGGNEQYF. Drawing the rest from reference TRBV2 and TRBJ2-7, the complete variable domain is EPEVTQTPSHQVTQMGQEVILRCVPISNHLYFYWYRQILGQKVEFLVSFYNNEISEKSEIFDDQFSVERPDGSNFTLKIRSTKLEDSAMYFCASTPSGGAGGNEQYFGPGTRLTVT.

This clone was seen more than once but under ten times. The gene calls are TRBV7-9 and TRBJ1-1; D is unresolved. The CDR3 is made up of 14 amino acids. Trimming stripped 7 bases from V and 4 bases from J, with 16 bases between. CDR1 is SEHNR and CDR2 is FQNEAQ in the germline V gene (reference sequence). The CDR3 DNA reads as TGTGCCAGCACCGATAGAGGTCCGGGCACTGAAGCTTTCTTT. Its translation is CASTDRGPGTEAFF.